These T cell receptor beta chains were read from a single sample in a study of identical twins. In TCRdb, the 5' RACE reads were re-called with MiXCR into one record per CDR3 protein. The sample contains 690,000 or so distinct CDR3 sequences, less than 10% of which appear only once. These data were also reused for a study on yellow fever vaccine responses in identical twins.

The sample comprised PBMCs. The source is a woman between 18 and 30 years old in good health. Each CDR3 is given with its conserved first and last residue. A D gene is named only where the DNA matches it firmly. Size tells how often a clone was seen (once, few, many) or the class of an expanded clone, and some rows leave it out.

CASITDVGQPQHF TGTGCCAGCATTACGGACGTGGGGCAGCCCCAGCATTTT NA TRBV28 few TRBJ1-5
CSASTGGVYNEQFF TGCAGCGCCTCGACCGGAGGGGTTTACAATGAGCAGTTCTTC NA TRBV29-1 many TRBJ2-1
CASSFTGYNEQYF TGTGCCAGCAGCTTTACAGGCTACAACGAGCAGTACTTC NA TRBV27 few TRBJ2-7
CATEGTSTDTQYF TGTGCCACTGAGGGCACTAGCACAGATACGCAGTATTTT NA TRBV15 many TRBJ2-3
CASSVGGGGLNEQFF TGTGCCAGCAGCGTGGGCGGGGGGGGCCTCAATGAGCAGTTCTTC TRBD2 TRBV9 NA TRBJ2-1
CASSLVRGTSGGSRDTQYF TGTGCCAGCAGCTTAGTGCGGGGGACTAGCGGGGGTTCGCGGGATACGCAGTATTTT TRBD2 TRBV7-2 few TRBJ2-3
CASSPPQRDVSLEQYF TGTGCCAGCAGCCCACCGCAGCGGGATGTATCCCTCGAGCAGTACTTC TRBD2 TRBV7-9 NA TRBJ2-7
CSVGEQGPYNEQFF TGCAGCGTTGGGGAACAGGGACCCTACAATGAGCAGTTCTTC NA TRBV29-1 few TRBJ2-1
CASSYRGKGSNQPQHF TGTGCCAGCAGTTATCGAGGGAAGGGAAGCAATCAGCCCCAGCATTTT NA TRBV28 NA TRBJ1-5
CASSYPPRWTSNYEQYF TGTGCCAGCAGTTACCCTCCTCGTTGGACTTCAAACTACGAGCAGTACTTC NA TRBV6-2/TRBV6-3 NA TRBJ2-7
CASSLPTAYEQYF TGTGCCAGCAGCTTACCGACCGCCTACGAGCAGTACTTC NA TRBV7-9 NA TRBJ2-7
CASSLGRETDTQYF TGCGCCAGCAGCTTGGGGAGGGAGACAGATACGCAGTATTTT NA TRBV5-1 many TRBJ2-3
CASSKTSGGHNEQFF TGTGCCAGCAGCAAGACTAGCGGGGGACACAATGAGCAGTTCTTC TRBD2 TRBV7-3 few TRBJ2-1
CASSSVTGSSYEQYF TGTGCCAGCAGCTCCGTGACAGGGAGCTCCTACGAGCAGTACTTC TRBD1 TRBV7-9 many TRBJ2-7
CASSQRTSLPYEQYF TGCGCCAGCAGCCAGAGGACTAGCTTACCCTACGAGCAGTACTTC TRBD2 TRBV4-1 NA TRBJ2-7
CSARVGTDQETQYF TGCAGTGCTAGGGTCGGGACAGATCAAGAGACCCAGTACTTC TRBD1 TRBV20-1 few TRBJ2-5
CASSRTSVGEKLFF TGTGCCAGCAGTCGCACATCCGTAGGTGAAAAACTGTTTTTT NA TRBV12-3/TRBV12-4 many TRBJ1-4
CASSQTGGAYNEQFF TGTGCCAGCAGCCAAACAGGAGGCGCCTACAATGAGCAGTTCTTC NA TRBV12-3/TRBV12-4 many TRBJ2-1
CASSVYPGQGVNEQFF TGTGCCAGCAGTGTTTATCCGGGACAGGGGGTCAATGAGCAGTTCTTC TRBD1 TRBV2 many TRBJ2-1